This TCR beta chain derives from a study of T-cell memory formation after mild COVID-19. Background on the study: The two donors had largely donor-specific TCR clusters.

As to this clonotype: Antigen: not known.

Study-wide results and caveats: The study found balanced CD4/CD8 in clones contracting day 15 to 85 and a CD4+ lean in later expanders.

The CDR3 has 19 amino acids. Looked up from germline, CDR1 is SGHRS and CDR2 is YFSETQ. V lost 4 bases, J lost 1 base, and 15 bases stayed unmatched. Each CDR3 protein gets one entry after TCRdb re-called the 5' RACE reads with MiXCR. The data show fewer than 600,000 distinct CDR3 sequences, about 20% seen once. The clonotype was recovered from an adult woman who had mild COVID-19 (a few samples of this study predate the infection). Cell type and time point are not known. The sequencing sample was made of PBMCs or a T cell subset sorted from them (not recorded which). This chain connects TRBV5-1 to TRBJ2-7, with TRBD2 matching over 12 bases. The CDR3 sequence is CASSHTGLAGPPLSYEQYF. The CDR3, as DNA: TGCGCCAGCAGCCATACCGGACTAGCGGGACCCCCATTGTCCTACGAGCAGTACTTC.